The rows below give T cell receptor beta chains drawn from one sample of a study of beta chain features in type 1 diabetes. Generated by immunoSEQ multiplex PCR, the TCRdb table keeps only in-frame clones and is missing some. The data show 300,000 to 400,000 clones, approximately 10% seen once. Sequenced input: central memory CD4+ T cells from blood. The origin of the receptors is a man in his thirties or forties with type 1 diabetes. CDR3s include the opening cysteine and the closing phenylalanine or tryptophan. Fields, in order: D gene, clone size, J gene, V gene, CDR3 DNA, CDR3 protein. A D gene is named only where the DNA matches it firmly. Only part of the rows carry a size: once, few, many, or a class if the clone is expanded.

D: NA; size: NA; J: TRBJ1-1; V: TRBV6-5; DNA: TGTGCCAGTCGCGGACCAACGCTCAAGAACACTGAAGCTTTCTTT; CDR3: CASRGPTLKNTEAFF
D: TRBD1; size: NA; J: TRBJ1-1; V: TRBV10-3; DNA: TGTGCCATCAAACCCTCGACAGGGGGTACGGCTGAAGCTTTCTTT; CDR3: CAIKPSTGGTAEAFF
D: TRBD2; size: many; J: TRBJ2-5; V: TRBV4-3; DNA: TGCGCCAGCAGCCAAGTCCTAGCGGGAAAAGAGACCCAGTACTTC; CDR3: CASSQVLAGKETQYF
D: NA; size: few; J: TRBJ2-1; V: TRBV5-1; DNA: TGCGCCAGCAGCTTGGATGTTGTGGGTGAGCAGTTCTTC; CDR3: CASSLDVVGEQFF
D: NA; size: few; J: TRBJ1-3; V: TRBV11-2; DNA: TGTGCCAGCAGCCCAAACCCCGGAAACACCATATATTTT; CDR3: CASSPNPGNTIYF
D: NA; size: NA; J: TRBJ2-7; V: TRBV6-5; DNA: TGTGCCAGCAGTTACTCGGCAGGACGGGACGAGCAGTACTTC; CDR3: CASSYSAGRDEQYF
D: NA; size: few; J: TRBJ1-2; V: TRBV29-1; DNA: TGCAGCGTTGAGGGAGGGGTCTATGGCTACACCTTC; CDR3: CSVEGGVYGYTF
D: TRBD1; size: once; J: TRBJ1-4; V: TRBV15; DNA: TGTGCCACCAGCAGTGATTCGAAGGGACAGCTTAATGAAAAACTGTTTTTT; CDR3: CATSSDSKGQLNEKLFF
D: TRBD1; size: NA; J: TRBJ2-7; V: TRBV2; DNA: TGTGCCAGCAGGAGGGACAGCGCCTACGAGCAGTACTTC; CDR3: CASRRDSAYEQYF
D: NA; size: few; J: TRBJ2-7; V: TRBV25-1; DNA: TGTGCCAGCGTGGGGCGTCTCGGGCAGTACTTC; CDR3: CASVGRLGQYF
D: NA; size: NA; J: TRBJ2-7; V: TRBV25-1; DNA: TGTGCCAGGAATTCCCGGGAAAGCTACGAGCAGTACTTC; CDR3: CARNSRESYEQYF
D: TRBD1; size: few; J: TRBJ2-5; V: TRBV5-1; DNA: TGCGCCAGCAGCTTGGGACAGGGAGAGACCCAGTACTTC; CDR3: CASSLGQGETQYF
D: NA; size: NA; J: TRBJ1-2; V: TRBV30; DNA: TGTGCCTGGAGTGTACTCCTCTCTGGCTACACCTTC; CDR3: CAWSVLLSGYTF
D: TRBD2; size: few; J: TRBJ2-2; V: TRBV11-3; DNA: TGTGCCAGCAGTTTGGGCAGGGGCCTAGCGGGGCTGTTTTTT; CDR3: CASSLGRGLAGLFF
D: NA; size: few; J: TRBJ2-3; V: TRBV6-4; DNA: TGTGCCAGCAGCGGGGAGGCTCGGTTGACGCAGTATTTT; CDR3: CASSGEARLTQYF
D: NA; size: NA; J: TRBJ1-5; V: TRBV25-1; DNA: TGTGCCAGCAGTAGGCAGGGACCCCAGCCCCAGCATTTT; CDR3: CASSRQGPQPQHF
D: TRBD1; size: NA; J: TRBJ2-7; V: TRBV30; DNA: TGTGCCTGGAACCGGGACAGGGGCTACGAGCAGTACTTC; CDR3: CAWNRDRGYEQYF
D: TRBD1; size: few; J: TRBJ2-5; V: TRBV7-2; DNA: TGTGCCAGCAGCTCCAGGACAGGGGAAAAGACCCAGTACTTC; CDR3: CASSSRTGEKTQYF
D: TRBD1; size: NA; J: TRBJ1-1; V: TRBV28; DNA: TGTGCCAGCAGTTTCACAACAGGGGATGGGGACACTGAAGCTTTCTTT; CDR3: CASSFTTGDGDTEAFF
D: TRBD2; size: NA; J: TRBJ2-1; V: TRBV5-6; DNA: TGTGCCAGCAGCTTGACGCTAGCGGGGGGTTACAATGAGCAGTTCTTC; CDR3: CASSLTLAGGYNEQFF
D: TRBD2; size: NA; J: TRBJ2-3; V: TRBV7-2; DNA: TGTGCCAGCAGCGATAGCAGGCTAGCGGCGAGCACAGATACGCAGTATTTT; CDR3: CASSDSRLAASTDTQYF
D: NA; size: NA; J: TRBJ2-5; V: TRBV12-5; DNA: TGTGCTAGTCAGAACCAAGAGACCCAGTACTTC; CDR3: CASQNQETQYF
D: TRBD1; size: NA; J: TRBJ1-5; V: TRBV5-1; DNA: TGCGCCAGCAGCTACGGGACAGCTAATCAGCCCCAGCATTTT; CDR3: CASSYGTANQPQHF
D: TRBD1; size: few; J: TRBJ1-5; V: TRBV7-2; DNA: TGTGCCAGCAGCTGGGACAGGCCCCCATCGGCCCAGCATTTT; CDR3: CASSWDRPPSAQHF
D: NA; size: few; J: TRBJ2-1; V: TRBV13; DNA: TGTGCCAGCAGCTTAGTAGTGGCCGCGGGGACTAATGAGCAGTTCTTC; CDR3: CASSLVVAAGTNEQFF
D: NA; size: few; J: TRBJ2-7; V: TRBV5-4; DNA: TGTGCCAGCAGCTTGGGCCTAACTGGCTCCTACGAGCAGTACTTC; CDR3: CASSLGLTGSYEQYF
D: NA; size: few; J: TRBJ1-5; V: TRBV21-1; DNA: TGTGCCAGCACGGGCAGATATAGCAATCAGCCCCAGCATTTT; CDR3: CASTGRYSNQPQHF
D: TRBD1; size: NA; J: TRBJ1-3; V: TRBV9; DNA: TGTGCCAGCAGCGAAACAGGGGTTGGCCCTGGAAACACCATATATTTT; CDR3: CASSETGVGPGNTIYF
D: NA; size: few; J: TRBJ2-3; V: TRBV10-3; DNA: TGTGCCATCAGCGACAGAGGGTCCAGCACAGATACGCAGTATTTT; CDR3: CAISDRGSSTDTQYF
D: TRBD2; size: few; J: TRBJ2-2; V: TRBV28; DNA: TGTGCCAGCAGCTCCGCCAGTGGCGGGGGGAGTACCGGGGAGCTGTTTTTT; CDR3: CASSSASGGGSTGELFF
D: NA; size: NA; J: TRBJ2-3; V: TRBV27; DNA: TGTGCCAGCAGTCCATCCGTCAGGAACGCAGATACGCAGTATTTT; CDR3: CASSPSVRNADTQYF
D: TRBD1; size: few; J: TRBJ2-4; V: TRBV6-1; DNA: TGTGTTAGCATACAGGGGGCCAGTCAAAACATTCAGTACTTC; CDR3: CVSIQGASQNIQYF
D: NA; size: NA; J: TRBJ2-3; V: TRBV4-3; DNA: TGCGCCAGCAGCCAATCTGGGGGGGGCGCAGATACGCAGTATTTT; CDR3: CASSQSGGGADTQYF
D: NA; size: NA; J: TRBJ1-4; V: TRBV7-8; DNA: TGTGCCAGCAGCTTAGGCGCGTTCGGTAACGAAAAACTGTTTTTT; CDR3: CASSLGAFGNEKLFF
D: TRBD2; size: few; J: TRBJ2-5; V: TRBV5-4; DNA: TGTGCCAGCAGCTTGCCTAGCGGGGGAGAGACCCAGTACTTC; CDR3: CASSLPSGGETQYF
D: TRBD2; size: NA; J: TRBJ2-3; V: TRBV7-6; DNA: TGTGCCAGCAGCTTGGTTGGCGGGGGTACAGATACGCAGTATTTT; CDR3: CASSLVGGGTDTQYF
D: NA; size: NA; J: TRBJ1-6; V: TRBV6-6; DNA: TGTGCCAGCAGTTACCCGGACAGCCTTACTTCACCCCTCCACTTT; CDR3: CASSYPDSLTSPLHF
D: NA; size: NA; J: TRBJ1-1; V: TRBV30; DNA: TGTGCCTGGAGTATATCGGGACGGAGGAACACTGAAGCTTTCTTT; CDR3: CAWSISGRRNTEAFF
D: TRBD1; size: NA; J: TRBJ2-7; V: TRBV7-2; DNA: TGTGCCAGCAGGCGACAGGGGGCCGCCTACGAGCAGTACTTC; CDR3: CASRRQGAAYEQYF
D: NA; size: NA; J: TRBJ2-1; V: TRBV7-9; DNA: TGTGCCAGCACCCCACGGGCGGGGAGCTCCTACAATGAGCAGTTCTTC; CDR3: CASTPRAGSSYNEQFF
D: NA; size: few; J: TRBJ2-3; V: TRBV4-3; DNA: TGCGCCAGCAGCCAAACTCCTTGGGGGGGCACAGATACGCAGTATTTT; CDR3: CASSQTPWGGTDTQYF
D: NA; size: few; J: TRBJ2-1; V: TRBV7-2; DNA: TGTGCCAGCAGCTCGCAGGGGAACAATGAGCAGTTCTTC; CDR3: CASSSQGNNEQFF
D: NA; size: NA; J: TRBJ2-7; V: TRBV10-2; DNA: TGCGCCAGCCGGCAAGGTTCCTACGAGCAGTACTTC; CDR3: CASRQGSYEQYF
D: NA; size: many; J: TRBJ1-2; V: TRBV2; DNA: TGTGCCAGCAGTATGGAGCCCCAGGGCTATGGCTACACCTTC; CDR3: CASSMEPQGYGYTF
D: NA; size: many; J: TRBJ2-1; V: TRBV4-3; DNA: TGCGCCAGCACCCAAAGAAGCACCCCACCCTACAATGAGCAGTTCTTC; CDR3: CASTQRSTPPYNEQFF
D: TRBD2; size: NA; J: TRBJ2-5; V: TRBV5-1; DNA: TGCGCCAGCACCTCGCGGGGGAGAGAGACCCAGTACTTC; CDR3: CASTSRGRETQYF
D: NA; size: NA; J: TRBJ2-5; V: TRBV30; DNA: TGTGCCTGGAGTGCCGGGACAAGTCAGTACTTC; CDR3: CAWSAGTSQYF
D: NA; size: few; J: TRBJ2-3; V: TRBV5-6; DNA: TGTGCCAGCAGGATGGACTATCGGGAACCCACAGATACGCAGTATTTT; CDR3: CASRMDYREPTDTQYF
D: NA; size: few; J: TRBJ2-1; V: TRBV7-9; DNA: TGTGCCAGCAGCTTAGAACCGGGACTGGGGACCTACAATGAGCAGTTCTTC; CDR3: CASSLEPGLGTYNEQFF
D: TRBD1; size: few; J: TRBJ1-2; V: TRBV6-5; DNA: TGTGCCAGCAGTTCCCGACAGGGTTTAGGCTACACCTTC; CDR3: CASSSRQGLGYTF
D: NA; size: NA; J: TRBJ2-3; V: TRBV6-6; DNA: TGCCTCACCCGGTTAGCGACAGATACGCAGTATTTT; CDR3: CLTRLATDTQYF
D: TRBD2; size: NA; J: TRBJ2-7; V: TRBV6-5; DNA: TGTGCCAGCAGTTATACTAGCGGGGCGCGGGAGCAGTACTTC; CDR3: CASSYTSGAREQYF
D: TRBD2; size: NA; J: TRBJ2-1; V: TRBV27; DNA: TGTGCCAGCAGTTTAGAGCGGGGCTCCTACAATGAGCAGTTCTTC; CDR3: CASSLERGSYNEQFF
D: NA; size: few; J: TRBJ2-5; V: TRBV7-7; DNA: TGTGCTAGCAGCTTAGACGGTCGGGGGCCCGAGACCCAGTACTTC; CDR3: CASSLDGRGPETQYF
D: NA; size: NA; J: TRBJ2-2; V: TRBV18; DNA: TGTGCCAGCTCACGGGCCCTCAACCGGGGGGAGCTGTTTTTT; CDR3: CASSRALNRGELFF
D: NA; size: few; J: TRBJ2-3; V: TRBV29-1; DNA: TGCAGCGTTGAACCGAAGCGCGCAGATACGCAGTATTTT; CDR3: CSVEPKRADTQYF
D: NA; size: NA; J: TRBJ2-1; V: TRBV19; DNA: TGTGCCAGTAGTTCACAGGGAAATGAGCAGTTCTTC; CDR3: CASSSQGNEQFF
D: TRBD1; size: many; J: TRBJ2-5; V: TRBV19; DNA: TGTGCCAGTAGTACGCCGACAGGGTACCAAGAGACCCAGTACTTC; CDR3: CASSTPTGYQETQYF